This T cell receptor (beta chain) was sequenced for a study of beta chain features in type 1 diabetes (dated by TCRdb to the late 2010s). General notes on the study: Patients and healthy donors did not differ in mean age, gender distribution, total cell number or subset yield. A total of 100 million to 110 million sorted cells were examined across all samples, and a strong correlation was observed between cell number per subset and RNA yield. The study compared the TCRB repertoires of sorted circulating CD4+ T cell subsets in recently diagnosed type 1 diabetes patients with those in matched healthy donors. Regulatory and stem cell-like memory subsets were isolated from only 8 patients and about eight healthy donors, whereas naive and central memory subsets came from all 30 or so donors. General conclusions and limits of the study: Because cDNA rather than genomic DNA was sequenced, highly expressing activated cells could have been over-represented, although no difference in activation and CD3 levels was found between groups. Only small numbers of individuals were included in the HLA sub-analyses, which left unresolved whether HLA type had any influence on TCRB rearrangement. Type 1 diabetes patients showed a moderate but significant shortening of TCRB CDR3 length in all four CD4+ subsets. Naive, central memory and regulatory TCRB repertoires appeared to be more alike among patients than among healthy donors. PCR might favor shorter templates, but patient and control samples were amplified and corrected together, so any skew would affect both groups equally. Fewer insertions and more nucleotide deletions at VDJ recombination sites were observed in patients with type 1 diabetes, implying thymic rearrangement abnormalities.

From each donor, a single peripheral blood sample of about 120 mL on average was drawn into heparinised tubes. A BD FACSAria II was used to sort naive, central memory, regulatory and stem cell-like memory CD4+ T cells with a panel that included CD45RO, CCR7, CD25, CD127, CD95 and CD27. All sorted populations exceeded 98% purity. PBMCs were isolated right away by Lymphoprep density gradient centrifugation and were stained directly, without culture. So that batch effects would be minimized, each experiment stained and sorted samples in pairs, pairing one healthy donor with one patient. This clone was counted a few times. Its antigen is unknown. No much larger clone exists at a distance of one base, and base qualities are not known. The High Capacity cDNA Reverse Transcription Kit was used to reverse transcribe all of the isolated RNA, meaning that expressed TCRB transcripts were what got sequenced. Deep immunoSEQ sequencing was applied to naive, central memory and regulatory T cell samples, giving an average of about 3.7 million total reads per sample. Sorted cells were lysed in RLT buffer, and RNA was extracted using DNase-treated RNeasy Micro or Mini kits according to cell number. Each cell subset was processed separately to prevent cross-contamination, with patient and healthy donor samples processed together. Using the immunoSEQ multiplex PCR, TCRB sequences were amplified from cDNA into 87-bp fragments spanning the CDR3 region. Sequencing of the amplicons was performed on the Illumina HiSeq platform. The source study handled its data this way. PCR bias was computationally corrected using synthetic template baselines, reads within Hamming distance 2 were collapsed, and singletons that could not be merged were discarded. Reads were aligned against IMGT to assign V, D and J genes, CDR3 length and insertions or deletions at six rearrangement sites. Clonotype counts were normalized to sorted cell number within each subset before computing true diversity and Gini coefficients with the tcR R package. The overlap coefficient, calculated on TCRB nucleotide sequences, was used to quantify repertoire sharing. Out-of-frame TCRB sequences from naive cells were analyzed as a proxy for the pre-selection repertoire. In TCRdb, the immuneACCESS table is reduced to in-frame sequences with V and J assigned. These tables do not hold every clone; where another copy was compared, an unresolved V gene accounts for under half, and the others remain unexplained. That table gives V, J and clone size, and the DNA gave D and trimming. The sample includes about 410,000 clones, with approximately 15% observed a single time. The ten most abundant clones make up around 0.039% of the sample.

The TCR sequence derives from a man in his thirties or forties in good health. Sequencing used naive CD4+ T cells from blood. What the cell subset or site label conveys for this sample: true naive CD4+ T cells.

The nucleotide sequence is given as TGTGCCAGCTCCCCGAGGGACAAATCTGGAAACACCATATATTTT. Its protein is CASSPRDKSGNTIYF. The V and J segments used are TRBV18 and TRBJ1-3; matching of 6 bases hints at TRBD1 as the D gene. CDR1 and CDR2 are drawn from the germline V gene: KGHSH, LQKENI. From cysteine to phenylalanine, the CDR3 is 15 amino acids long. The kept DNA is CDR3 alone, 45 bases in frame from the first base. The V end loses 6 bases and the J end loses 1 base, and a stretch of 13 bases separates them.